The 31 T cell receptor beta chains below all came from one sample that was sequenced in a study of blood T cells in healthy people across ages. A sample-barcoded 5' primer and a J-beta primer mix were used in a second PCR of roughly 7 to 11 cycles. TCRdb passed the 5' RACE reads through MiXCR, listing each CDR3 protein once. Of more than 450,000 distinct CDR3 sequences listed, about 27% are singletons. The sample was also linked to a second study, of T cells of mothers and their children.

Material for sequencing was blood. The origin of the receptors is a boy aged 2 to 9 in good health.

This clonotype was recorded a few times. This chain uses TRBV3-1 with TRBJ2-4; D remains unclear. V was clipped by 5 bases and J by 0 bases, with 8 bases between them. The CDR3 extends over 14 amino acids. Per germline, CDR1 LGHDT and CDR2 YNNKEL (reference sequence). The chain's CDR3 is CASSWTLAKNIQYF. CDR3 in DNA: TGTGCCAGCAGCTGGACCTTAGCCAAAAACATTCAGTACTTC.

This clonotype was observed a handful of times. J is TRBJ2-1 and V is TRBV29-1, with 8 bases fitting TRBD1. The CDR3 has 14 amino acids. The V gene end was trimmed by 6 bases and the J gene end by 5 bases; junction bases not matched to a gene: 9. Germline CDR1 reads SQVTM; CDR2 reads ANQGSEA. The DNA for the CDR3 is TGCAGCGTCCCGAGGACAGGGACCCACAATGAGCAGTTCTTC. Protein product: CSVPRTGTHNEQFF.

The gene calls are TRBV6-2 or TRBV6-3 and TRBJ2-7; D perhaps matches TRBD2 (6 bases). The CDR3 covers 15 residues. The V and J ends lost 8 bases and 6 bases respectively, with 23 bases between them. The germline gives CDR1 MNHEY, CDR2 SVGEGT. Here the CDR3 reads CASPSSGRTTSEQYF. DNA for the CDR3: TGTGCCAGCCCGTCCTCGGGGAGGACGACAAGCGAGCAGTACTTC.

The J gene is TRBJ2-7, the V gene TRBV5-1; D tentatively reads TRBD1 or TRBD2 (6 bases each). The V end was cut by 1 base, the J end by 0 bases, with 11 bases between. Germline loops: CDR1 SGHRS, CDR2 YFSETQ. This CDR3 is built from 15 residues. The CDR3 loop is CASSLLQGGSYEQYF. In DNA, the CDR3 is TGCGCCAGCAGCTTGCTACAGGGAGGCTCCTACGAGCAGTACTTC.

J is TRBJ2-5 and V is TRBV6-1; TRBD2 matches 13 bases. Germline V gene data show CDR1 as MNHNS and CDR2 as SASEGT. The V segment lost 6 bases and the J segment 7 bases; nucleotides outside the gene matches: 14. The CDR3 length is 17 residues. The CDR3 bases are TGTGCCAGCAGAGGAAAACTAGCGGGGGGGCGTGATGGGACCCAGTACTTC. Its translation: CASRGKLAGGRDGTQYF.

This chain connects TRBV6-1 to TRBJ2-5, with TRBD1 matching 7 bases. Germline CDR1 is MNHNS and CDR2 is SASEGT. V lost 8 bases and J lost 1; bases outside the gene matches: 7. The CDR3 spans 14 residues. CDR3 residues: CASCLDRSQETQYF. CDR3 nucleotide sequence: TGTGCCAGCTGTTTGGACAGGTCCCAAGAGACCCAGTACTTC.

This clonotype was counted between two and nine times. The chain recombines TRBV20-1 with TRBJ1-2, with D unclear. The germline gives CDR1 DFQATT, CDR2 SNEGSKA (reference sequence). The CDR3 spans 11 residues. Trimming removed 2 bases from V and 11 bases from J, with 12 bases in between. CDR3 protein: CSARMAVGYTF. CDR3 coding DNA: TGCAGTGCTAGAATGGCAGTAGGGTACACCTTC.

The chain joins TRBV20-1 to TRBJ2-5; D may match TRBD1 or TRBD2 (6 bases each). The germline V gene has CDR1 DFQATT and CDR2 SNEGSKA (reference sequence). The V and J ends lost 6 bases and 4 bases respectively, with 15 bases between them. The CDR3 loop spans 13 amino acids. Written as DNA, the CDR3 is TGCAGTGCAAACAGGGAGGCGCGAGAGACCCAGTACTTC. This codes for CSANREARETQYF.

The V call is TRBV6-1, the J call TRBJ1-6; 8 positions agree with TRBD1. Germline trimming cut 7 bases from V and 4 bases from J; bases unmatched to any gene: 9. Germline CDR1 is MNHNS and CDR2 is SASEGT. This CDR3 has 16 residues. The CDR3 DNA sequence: TGTGCCAGCACCCCAGGGAACAGGGGGTATAATTCACCCCTCCACTTT. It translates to CASTPGNRGYNSPLHF.

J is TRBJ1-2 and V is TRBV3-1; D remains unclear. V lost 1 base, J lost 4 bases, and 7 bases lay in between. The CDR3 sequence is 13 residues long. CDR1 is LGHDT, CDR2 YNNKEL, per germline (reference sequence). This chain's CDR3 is CASSQGPGYGYTF. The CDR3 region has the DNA TGTGCCAGCAGCCAAGGCCCAGGCTATGGCTACACCTTC.

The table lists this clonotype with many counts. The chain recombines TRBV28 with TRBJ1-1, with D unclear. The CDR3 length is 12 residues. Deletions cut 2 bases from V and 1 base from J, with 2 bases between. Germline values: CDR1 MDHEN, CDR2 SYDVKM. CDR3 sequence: CASSLPNTEAFF. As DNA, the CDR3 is TGTGCCAGCAGTTTACCGAACACTGAAGCTTTCTTT.

The CDR3 region is CASSLGSGLKFF. CDR3 DNA: TGTGCCAGCAGCTTAGGTTCAGGGTTGAAGTTCTTC. This rearrangement joins TRBV7-9 to TRBJ2-1, with D maybe TRBD1 (5 bases). Per the germline V gene, CDR1 is SEHNR and CDR2 is FQNEAQ (reference sequence). The CDR3 is made up of 12 amino acids. V lost 1 base, J lost 14 bases, and 12 bases lay in between.

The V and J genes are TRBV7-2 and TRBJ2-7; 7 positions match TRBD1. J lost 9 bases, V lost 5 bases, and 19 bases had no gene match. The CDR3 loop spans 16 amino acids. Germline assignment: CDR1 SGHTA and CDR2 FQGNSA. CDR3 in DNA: TGTGCCAGCAGCGAGGAGGTCGGGACAGCCCAGTATAGGCAGTACTTC. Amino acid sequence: CASSEEVGTAQYRQYF.

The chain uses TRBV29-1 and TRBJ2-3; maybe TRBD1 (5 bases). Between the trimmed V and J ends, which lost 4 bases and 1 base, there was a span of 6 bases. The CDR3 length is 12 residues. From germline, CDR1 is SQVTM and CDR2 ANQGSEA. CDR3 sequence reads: CSVGQRTDTQYF. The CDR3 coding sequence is TGCAGCGTTGGACAGCGCACAGATACGCAGTATTTT.

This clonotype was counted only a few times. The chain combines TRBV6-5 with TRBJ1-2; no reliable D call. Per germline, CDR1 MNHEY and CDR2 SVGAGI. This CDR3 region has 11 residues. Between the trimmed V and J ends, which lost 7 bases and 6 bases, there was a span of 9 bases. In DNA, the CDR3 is TGTGCCAGCAAACGGGGAGATGGCTACACCTTC. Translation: CASKRGDGYTF.

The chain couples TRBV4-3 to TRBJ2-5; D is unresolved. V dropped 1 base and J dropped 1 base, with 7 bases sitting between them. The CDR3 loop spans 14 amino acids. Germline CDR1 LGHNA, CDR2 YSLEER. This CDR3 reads CASSQGLVQETQYF. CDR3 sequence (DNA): TGCGCCAGCAGCCAAGGTCTTGTCCAAGAGACCCAGTACTTC.

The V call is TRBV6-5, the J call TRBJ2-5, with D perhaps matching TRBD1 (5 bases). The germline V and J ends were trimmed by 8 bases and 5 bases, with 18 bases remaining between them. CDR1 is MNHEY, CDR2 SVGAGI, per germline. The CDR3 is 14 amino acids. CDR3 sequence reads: CASSVSRVYETQYF. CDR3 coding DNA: TGTGCCAGCTCCGTGAGCAGGGTATACGAGACCCAGTACTTC.

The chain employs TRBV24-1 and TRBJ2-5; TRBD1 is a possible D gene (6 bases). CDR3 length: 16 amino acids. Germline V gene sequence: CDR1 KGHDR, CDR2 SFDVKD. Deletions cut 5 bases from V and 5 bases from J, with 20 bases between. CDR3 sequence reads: CATSAHPSSGDETQYF. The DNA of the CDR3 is TGTGCCACCAGTGCCCACCCCAGTTCAGGGGATGAGACCCAGTACTTC.

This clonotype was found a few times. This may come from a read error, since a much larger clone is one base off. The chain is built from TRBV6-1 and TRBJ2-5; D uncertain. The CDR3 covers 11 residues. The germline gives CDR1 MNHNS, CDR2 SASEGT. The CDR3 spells CASTEGETQYF. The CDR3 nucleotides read TGTGCCAGCACTGAAGGGGAGACCCAGTACTTC.

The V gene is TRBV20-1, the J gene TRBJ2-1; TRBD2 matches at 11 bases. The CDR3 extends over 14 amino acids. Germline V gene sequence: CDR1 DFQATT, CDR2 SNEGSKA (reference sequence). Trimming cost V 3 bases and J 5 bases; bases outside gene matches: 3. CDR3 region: CSARETSGNNEQFF. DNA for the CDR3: TGCAGTGCTAGGGAGACTAGCGGGAACAATGAGCAGTTCTTC.

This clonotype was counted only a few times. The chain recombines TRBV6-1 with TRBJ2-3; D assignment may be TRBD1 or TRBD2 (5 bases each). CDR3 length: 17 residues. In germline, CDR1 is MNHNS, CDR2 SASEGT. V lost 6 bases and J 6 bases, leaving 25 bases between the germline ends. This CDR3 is CASSTGPPGSELDTQYF. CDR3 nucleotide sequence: TGTGCCAGCAGCACCGGGCCCCCAGGGAGTGAGTTGGATACGCAGTATTTT.

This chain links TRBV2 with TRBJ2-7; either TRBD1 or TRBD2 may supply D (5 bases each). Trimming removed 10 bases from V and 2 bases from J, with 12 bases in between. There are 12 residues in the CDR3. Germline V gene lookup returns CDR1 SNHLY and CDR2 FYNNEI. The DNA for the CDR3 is TGTGCCACCAGGGACGGAGCCTACGAGCAGTACTTC. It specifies CATRDGAYEQYF.

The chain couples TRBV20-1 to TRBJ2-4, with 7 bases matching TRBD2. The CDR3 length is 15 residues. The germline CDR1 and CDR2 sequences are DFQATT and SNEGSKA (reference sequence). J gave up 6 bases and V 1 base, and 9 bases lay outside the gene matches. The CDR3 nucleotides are TGCAGTGCTAGAGTGGAAGCGGGAATTGGAAACATTCAGTACTTC. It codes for CSARVEAGIGNIQYF.

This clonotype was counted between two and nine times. The CDR3 protein is CASSLTGGNNEQFF. CDR3 bases: TGCGCCAGCAGCTTGACCGGGGGGAACAATGAGCAGTTCTTC. The V gene is TRBV5-1, the J gene TRBJ2-1, with 7 bases identical to TRBD2. V shed 1 base, J shed 5 bases, and the junction held 3 bases outside the gene matches. CDR1 and CDR2 from the germline V gene are SGHRS and YFSETQ. The CDR3 runs to 14 residues. Supplemented by reference TRBV5-1 and TRBJ2-1, the full variable domain reads KAGVTQTPRYLIKTRGQQVTLSCSPISGHRSVSWYQQTPGQGLQFLFEYFSETQRNKGNFPGRFSGRQFSNSRSEMNVSTLELGDSALYLCASSLTGGNNEQFFGPGTRLTVL.

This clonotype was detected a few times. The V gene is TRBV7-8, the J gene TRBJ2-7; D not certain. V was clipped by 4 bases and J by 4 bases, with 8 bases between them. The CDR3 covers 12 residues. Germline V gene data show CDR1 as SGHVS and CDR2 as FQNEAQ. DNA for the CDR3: TGTGCCAGCAGCTCACAACGATACGAGCAGTACTTC. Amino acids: CASSSQRYEQYF.

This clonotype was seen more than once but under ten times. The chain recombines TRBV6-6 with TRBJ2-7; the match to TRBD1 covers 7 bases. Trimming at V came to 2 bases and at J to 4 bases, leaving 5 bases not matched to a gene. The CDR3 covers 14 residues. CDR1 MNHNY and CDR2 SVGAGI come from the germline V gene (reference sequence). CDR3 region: CASSYPDRSYEQYV. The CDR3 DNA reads TGTGCCAGCAGTTACCCGGACAGGAGTTACGAGCAGTACGTC.

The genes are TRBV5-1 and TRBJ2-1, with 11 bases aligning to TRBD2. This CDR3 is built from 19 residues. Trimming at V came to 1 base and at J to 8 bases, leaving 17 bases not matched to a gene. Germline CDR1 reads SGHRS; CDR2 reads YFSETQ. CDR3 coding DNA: TGCGCCAGCAGCTTGAAGTTTAAAGAACTAGCGGGAGTTTATTATGAGCAGTTCTTC. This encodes CASSLKFKELAGVYYEQFF.

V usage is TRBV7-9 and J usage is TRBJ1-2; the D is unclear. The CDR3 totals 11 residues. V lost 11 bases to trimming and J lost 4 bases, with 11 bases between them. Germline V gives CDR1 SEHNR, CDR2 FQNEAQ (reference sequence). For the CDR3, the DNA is TGTGCCGGTCGGTCGGGCTATGGCTACACCTTC. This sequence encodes CAGRSGYGYTF.

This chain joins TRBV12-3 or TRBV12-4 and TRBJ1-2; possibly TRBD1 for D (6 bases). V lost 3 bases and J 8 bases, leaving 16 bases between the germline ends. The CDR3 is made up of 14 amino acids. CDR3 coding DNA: TGTGCCAGCAGTTTGCGGGGGCATCGGAAGGGCTACACCTTC. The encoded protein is CASSLRGHRKGYTF.

Written as DNA, the CDR3 is TGTGCCTGCACCCCGGGAATCTACGAGCAGTACTTC. Protein product: CACTPGIYEQYF. This chain links TRBV6-4 with TRBJ2-1, with D tentatively TRBD2 (5 bases). The end of the DNA is better explained by TRBJ2-7, so the J call may be wrong. The CDR3 has 12 amino acids. Germline loops: CDR1 MRHNA, CDR2 SNTAGT.

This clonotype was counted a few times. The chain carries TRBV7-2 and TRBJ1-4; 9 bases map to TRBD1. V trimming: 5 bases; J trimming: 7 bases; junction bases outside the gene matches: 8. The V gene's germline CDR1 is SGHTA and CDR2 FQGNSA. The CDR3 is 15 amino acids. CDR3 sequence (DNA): TGTGCCAGCAGCGCCCGACAGGGGGAGAGTGAAAAACTGTTTTTT. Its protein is CASSARQGESEKLFF.